The 12 T cell receptor beta chains listed next were all sequenced from one sample in a study of blood T cell repertoires in COVID-19. The assay was immunoSEQ multiplex PCR, and TCRdb's table has in-frame clones only and misses some. The table has over 250,000 clones, 65% to 90% seen once. Sequencing input: peripheral blood. All receptors come from a man in his fifties with active or convalescent COVID-19.

This CDR3 reads CSVGARLAGGYNEQFF. CDR3 DNA sequence: TGCAGCGTTGGAGCGAGACTAGCGGGGGGGTACAATGAGCAGTTCTTC. The chain joins TRBV29-1 to TRBJ2-1, with 14 bases aligning to TRBD2. CDR1 and CDR2 (germline): SQVTM, ANQGSEA. Unmatched junction bases numbered 6, after V lost 4 bases and J lost 4 bases. The CDR3 has 16 residues.

V gene TRBV5-1 combines with J gene TRBJ1-6; 7 positions agree with TRBD1. This CDR3 contains 15 residues. Germline CDR1 SGHRS, CDR2 YFSETQ. V lost 1 base to trimming and J lost 7 bases; unmatched junction nucleotides: 5. The CDR3, as DNA: TGCGCCAGCAGCTTGTCCGGGACAGAGAATTCACCCCTCCACTTT. Protein: CASSLSGTENSPLHF.

J is TRBJ2-2 and V is TRBV4-1; no reliable D call. This CDR3 is built from 16 residues. V was trimmed by 1 base and J by 0 bases, leaving 9 bases between them. Looked up from germline, CDR1 is MGHRA and CDR2 is YSYEKL. CDR3 coding DNA: TGCGCCAGCAGCCAAGTGTGGGCCGCGAACACCGGGGAGCTGTTTTTT. This sequence encodes CASSQVWAANTGELFF.

The chain has TRBV28 and TRBJ1-5; D unresolved. The CDR3 loop spans 13 amino acids. Germline CDR1 reads MDHEN; CDR2 reads SYDVKM. Trimming removed 1 base from V and 5 bases from J, with 6 bases in between. The CDR3 protein is CASSLSQYQPQHF. The CDR3 DNA follows: TGTGCCAGCAGTTTATCCCAATATCAGCCCCAGCATTTT.

The chain is built from TRBV5-1 and TRBJ1-4; 10 nucleotides agree with TRBD1. The V and J ends lost 7 bases and 7 bases, in that order; junction bases with no gene match: 10. CDR3 length: 15 residues. The V gene's germline CDR1 is SGHRS and CDR2 YFSETQ. CDR3 bases: TGCGCCAGCCATGAAATAGGGACAGGGGCTGAAAAACTGTTTTTT. Translation: CASHEIGTGAEKLFF.

This chain links TRBV29-1 with TRBJ2-7, with TRBD1 as a possible D gene (8 bases). Germline V gene sequence: CDR1 SQVTM, CDR2 ANQGSEA. This CDR3 spans 16 amino acids. DNA for the CDR3: TGCGGCGGGCAGGACAGGGCCTTCCGGGGGGTATACGAGCAGTACTTC. As protein: CGGQDRAFRGVYEQYF.

The CDR3 reads CASSLGAGAGDTQYF. CDR3 sequence (DNA): TGTGCCAGCAGCTTAGGGGCGGGAGCGGGAGATACGCAGTATTTT. This chain uses TRBV11-2 with TRBJ2-3; 7 bases are shared with TRBD2. The germline gives CDR1 SGHAT, CDR2 FQNNGV. The CDR3 has 15 residues. V lost 1 base to trimming and J lost 5 bases; unmatched junction nucleotides: 6.

The gene calls are TRBV9 and TRBJ2-3, with TRBD2 matching 11 bases. Germline V CDR1 and CDR2: SGDLS, YYNGEE. The CDR3 is 14 residues long. Germline trimming cut 3 bases from V and 4 bases from J; bases unmatched to any gene: 1. CDR3 sequence reads: CASSALAGADTQYF. DNA of the CDR3: TGTGCCAGCAGCGCACTAGCGGGAGCAGATACGCAGTATTTT.

In DNA form, the CDR3 reads TGTGCCAGCAGTTTAGGTGGGACTAGCAGCTACAATGAGCAGTTCTTC. Protein sequence: CASSLGGTSSYNEQFF. This chain connects TRBV28 to TRBJ2-1; 9 bases agree with TRBD2. J was trimmed by 3 bases and V by 2 bases; bases with no gene match: 5. CDR1 is MDHEN, CDR2 SYDVKM, per germline. The length of the CDR3 is 16 residues.

The chain links TRBV28 to TRBJ1-2, with 9 nucleotides matching TRBD1. V shed 4 bases, J shed 4 bases, and the junction held 4 bases outside the gene matches. The CDR3 is 14 amino acids. Germline lookup yields CDR1 MDHEN and CDR2 SYDVKM. CDR3 residues: CASSSGQGTYGYTF. The DNA for the CDR3 is TGTGCCAGCAGTTCGGGACAGGGAACCTATGGCTACACCTTC.

This rearrangement joins TRBV5-5 to TRBJ2-2, with D unclear. Germline lookup yields CDR1 SGHKS and CDR2 YYEKEE (reference sequence). Between the trimmed V and J ends, which lost 4 bases and 6 bases, there was a span of 7 bases. The CDR3 runs to 12 residues. The CDR3 DNA is TGTGCCAGCAGCCTCTATGCCGGGGAGCTGTTTTTT. This encodes CASSLYAGELFF. The full variable domain, its missing parts supplied by reference TRBV5-5 and TRBJ2-2, is DAGVTQSPTHLIKTRGQQVTLRCSPISGHKSVSWYQQVLGQGPQFIFQYYEKEERGRGNFPDRFSARQFPNYSSELNVNALLLGDSALYLCASSLYAGELFFGEGSRLTVL.

The rearrangement joins TRBV6-5 to TRBJ1-6; no clear D. Trimming cost V 0 bases and J 6 bases, with 12 bases left between them. The CDR3 totals 16 residues. Germline V CDR1 and CDR2: MNHEY, SVGAGI. The DNA of the CDR3 is TGTGCCAGCAGTTACTCGCTTAACAGTCGTAATTCACCCCTCCACTTT. Its protein is CASSYSLNSRNSPLHF.